This T cell receptor (beta chain) comes out of a study of T cell responses to AZD1222 COVID-19 vaccine. Study at large: Whether given at about 4 or about 12 weeks, second doses were pooled. Overall study findings and caveats: Among spike-specific TCRs, nearly half reportedly target unmutated variant regions. The breadth and depth of Spike-specific TCRs increased once two AZD1222 doses had been given. Vaccine-associated CD4 TCRs spanned spike, dominant at 160-218 and 743-854.

Regarding this clone: Its cognate antigen is unknown.

Germline CDR1 and CDR2: SGHRS and YFSETQ. The CDR3 sequence is 11 residues long. Trimming cost V 4 bases and J 8 bases, with 7 bases left between them. Only in-frame clones appear in the TCRdb table, and some are missing; sequencing was by immunoSEQ multiplex PCR. The top ten clones hold 9% to 14% of a sample with tens of thousands of clones, 80% of them seen once. Here the sequenced sample was peripheral blood, taken on day 0 of AZD1222 vaccination. The J gene is TRBJ2-1, the V gene TRBV5-1; D is unresolved. The receptor was isolated from an adult in good health. The chain's CDR3 is CASSPDDEQFF. The DNA of the CDR3 is TGCGCCAGCAGCCCAGACGATGAGCAGTTCTTC.